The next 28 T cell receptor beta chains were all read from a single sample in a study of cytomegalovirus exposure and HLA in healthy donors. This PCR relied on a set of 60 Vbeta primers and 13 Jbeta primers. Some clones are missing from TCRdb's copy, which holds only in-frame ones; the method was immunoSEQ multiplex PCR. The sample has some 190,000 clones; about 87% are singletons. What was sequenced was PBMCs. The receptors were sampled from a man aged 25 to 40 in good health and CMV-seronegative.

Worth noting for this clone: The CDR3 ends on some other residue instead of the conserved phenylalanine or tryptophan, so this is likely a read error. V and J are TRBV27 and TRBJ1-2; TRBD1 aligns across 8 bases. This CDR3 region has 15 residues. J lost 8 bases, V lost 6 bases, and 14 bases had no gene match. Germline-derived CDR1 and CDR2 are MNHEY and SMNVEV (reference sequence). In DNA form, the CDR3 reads TGTGCCAGCAGGGAAACTCAGGGGGCCAAAGGCGGCTACACCCTC. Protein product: CASRETQGAKGGYTL.

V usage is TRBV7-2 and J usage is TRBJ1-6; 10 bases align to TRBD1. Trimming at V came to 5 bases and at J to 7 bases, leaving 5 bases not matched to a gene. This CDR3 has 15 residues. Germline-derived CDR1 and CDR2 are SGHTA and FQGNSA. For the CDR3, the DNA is TGTGCCAGCAGCCCCCGGACAGGGGGGAATTCACCCCTCCACTTT. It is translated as CASSPRTGGNSPLHF.

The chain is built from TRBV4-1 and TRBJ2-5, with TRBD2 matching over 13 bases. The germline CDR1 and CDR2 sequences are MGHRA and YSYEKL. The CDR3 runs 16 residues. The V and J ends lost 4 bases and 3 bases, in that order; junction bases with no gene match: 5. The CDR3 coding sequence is TGCGCCAGCAGCCGGGCCACTAGCGGGAGGGAAGAGACCCAGTACTTC. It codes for CASSRATSGREETQYF.

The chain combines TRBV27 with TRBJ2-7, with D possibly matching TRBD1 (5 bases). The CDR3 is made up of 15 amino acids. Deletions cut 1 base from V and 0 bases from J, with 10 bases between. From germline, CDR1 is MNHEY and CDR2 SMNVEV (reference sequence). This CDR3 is CASSLFAGISYEQYF. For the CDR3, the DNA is TGTGCCAGCAGTTTATTCGCAGGGATCTCCTACGAGCAGTACTTC.

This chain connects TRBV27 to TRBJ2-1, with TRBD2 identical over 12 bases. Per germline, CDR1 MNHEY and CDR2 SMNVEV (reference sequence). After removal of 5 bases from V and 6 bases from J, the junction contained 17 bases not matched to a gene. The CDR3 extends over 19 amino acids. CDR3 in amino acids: CASSPPPIHGLAGINEQFF. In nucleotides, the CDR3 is TGTGCCAGCAGTCCGCCTCCCATCCATGGACTAGCGGGGATCAATGAGCAGTTCTTC.

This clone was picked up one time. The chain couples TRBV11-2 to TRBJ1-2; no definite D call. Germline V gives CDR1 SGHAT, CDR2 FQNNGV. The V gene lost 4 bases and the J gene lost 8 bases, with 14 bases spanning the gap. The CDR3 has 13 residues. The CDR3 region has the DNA TGTGCCAGCAGCTCCGATCCCGGGGAAGGCTACACCTTC. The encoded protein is CASSSDPGEGYTF. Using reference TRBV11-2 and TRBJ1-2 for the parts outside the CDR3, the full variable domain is EAGVAQSPRYKIIEKRQSVAFWCNPISGHATLYWYQQILGQGPKLLIQFQNNGVVDDSQLPKDRFSAERLKGVDSTLKIQPAKLEDSAVYLCASSSDPGEGYTFGSGTRLTVV.

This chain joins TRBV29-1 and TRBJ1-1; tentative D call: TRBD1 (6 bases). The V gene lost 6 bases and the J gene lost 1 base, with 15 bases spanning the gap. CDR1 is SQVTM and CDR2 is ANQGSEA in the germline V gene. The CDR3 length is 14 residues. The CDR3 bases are TGCAGCGTGGGTTACAGGGCTCAGAACACTGAAGCTTTCTTT. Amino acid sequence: CSVGYRAQNTEAFF.

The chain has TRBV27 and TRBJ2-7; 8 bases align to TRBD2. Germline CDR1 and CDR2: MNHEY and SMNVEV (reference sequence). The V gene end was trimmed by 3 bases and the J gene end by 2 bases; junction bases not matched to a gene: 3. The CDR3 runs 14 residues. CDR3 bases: TGTGCCAGCAGTTTGAGCGGGGGCACCTACGAGCAGTACTTC. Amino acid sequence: CASSLSGGTYEQYF.

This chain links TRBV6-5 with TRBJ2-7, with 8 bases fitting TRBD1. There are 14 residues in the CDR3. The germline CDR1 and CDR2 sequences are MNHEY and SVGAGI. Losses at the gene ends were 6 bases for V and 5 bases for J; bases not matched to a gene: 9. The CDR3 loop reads CASSHSRGRNEQYF. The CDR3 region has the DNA TGTGCCAGCAGCCACAGCAGGGGGCGGAACGAGCAGTACTTC.

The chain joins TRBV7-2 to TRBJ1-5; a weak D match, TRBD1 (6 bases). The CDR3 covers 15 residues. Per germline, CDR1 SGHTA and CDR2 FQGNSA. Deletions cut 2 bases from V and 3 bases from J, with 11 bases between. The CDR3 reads CASSLKEGHNQPQHF. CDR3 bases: TGTGCCAGCAGCTTAAAAGAGGGACACAATCAGCCCCAGCATTTT. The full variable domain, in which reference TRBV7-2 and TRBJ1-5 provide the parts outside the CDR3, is GAGVSQSPSNKVTEKGKDVELRCDPISGHTALYWYRQSLGQGLEFLIYFQGNSAPDKSGLPSDRFSAERTGGSVSTLTIQRTQQEDSAVYLCASSLKEGHNQPQHFGDGTRLSIL.

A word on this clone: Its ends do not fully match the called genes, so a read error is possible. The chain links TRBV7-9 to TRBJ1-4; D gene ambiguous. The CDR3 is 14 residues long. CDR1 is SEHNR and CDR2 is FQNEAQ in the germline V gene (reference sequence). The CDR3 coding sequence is TGTTCCAGCAGCCCCGAGGTGCGGGATGAAAAACTGTTTTTT. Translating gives CSSSPEVRDEKLFF.

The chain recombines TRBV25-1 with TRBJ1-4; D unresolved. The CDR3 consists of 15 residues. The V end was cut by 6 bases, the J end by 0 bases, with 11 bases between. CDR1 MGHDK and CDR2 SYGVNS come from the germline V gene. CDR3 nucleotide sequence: TGTGCCAGCAGCCTGGGCGTTGCAACTAATGAAAAACTGTTTTTT. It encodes CASSLGVATNEKLFF. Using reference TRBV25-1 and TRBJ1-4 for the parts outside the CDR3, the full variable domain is EADIYQTPRYLVIGTGKKITLECSQTMGHDKMYWYQQDPGMELHLIHYSYGVNSTEKGDLSSESTVSRIRTEHFPLTLESARPSHTSQYLCASSLGVATNEKLFFGSGTQLSVL.

The CDR3, as DNA: TGTGCCAGCAGCTTAAGGACAGGGCAAGAGACCCAGTACTTC. Encoded protein: CASSLRTGQETQYF. V usage is TRBV7-9 and J usage is TRBJ2-5; 8 positions match TRBD1. After removal of 2 bases from V and 2 bases from J, the junction contained 1 base not matched to a gene. The germline gives CDR1 SEHNR, CDR2 FQNEAQ (reference sequence). CDR3 size: 14 residues.

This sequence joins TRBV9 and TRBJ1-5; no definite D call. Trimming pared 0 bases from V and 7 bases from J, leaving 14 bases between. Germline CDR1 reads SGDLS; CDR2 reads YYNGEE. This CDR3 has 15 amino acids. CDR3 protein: CASSVGGMAGQPQHF. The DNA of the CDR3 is TGTGCCAGCAGCGTAGGAGGTATGGCGGGGCAGCCCCAGCATTTT.

As DNA, the CDR3 is TGTGCCAGCAGAGGGGGTAGTACAACTAATGAAAAACTGTTTTTT. The encoded protein is CASRGGSTTNEKLFF. V usage is TRBV6-1 and J usage is TRBJ1-4; D is possibly TRBD1 (6 bases). This CDR3 has 15 residues. V was cut by 6 bases and J by 0 bases, with 11 bases left in between. Per germline, CDR1 MNHNS and CDR2 SASEGT.

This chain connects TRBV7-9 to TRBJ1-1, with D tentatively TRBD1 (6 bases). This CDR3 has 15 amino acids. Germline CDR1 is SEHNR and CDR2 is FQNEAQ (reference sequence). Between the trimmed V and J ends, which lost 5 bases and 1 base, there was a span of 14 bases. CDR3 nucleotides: TGTGCCAGCAGCCCACTCCAGGGGACGAACACTGAAGCTTTCTTT. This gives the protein CASSPLQGTNTEAFF.

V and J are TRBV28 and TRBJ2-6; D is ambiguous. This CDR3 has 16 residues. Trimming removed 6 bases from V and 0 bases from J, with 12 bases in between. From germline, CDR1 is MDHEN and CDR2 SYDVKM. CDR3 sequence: CASSLPTVSGANVLTF. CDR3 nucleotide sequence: TGTGCCAGCAGCCTACCAACCGTCTCTGGGGCCAACGTCCTGACTTTC.

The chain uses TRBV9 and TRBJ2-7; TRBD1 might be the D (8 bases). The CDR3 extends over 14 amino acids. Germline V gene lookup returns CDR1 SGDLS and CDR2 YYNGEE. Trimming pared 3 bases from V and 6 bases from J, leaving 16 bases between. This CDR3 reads CASSGGTGGGEQYF. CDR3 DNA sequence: TGTGCCAGCAGCGGGGGGACAGGCGGGGGCGAGCAGTACTTC.

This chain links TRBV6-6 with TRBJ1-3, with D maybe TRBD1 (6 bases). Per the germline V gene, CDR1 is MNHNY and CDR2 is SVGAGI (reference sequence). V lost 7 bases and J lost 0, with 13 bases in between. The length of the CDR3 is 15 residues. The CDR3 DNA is TGTGCCAGCATCACGGGGGGCTACTCTGGAAACACCATATATTTT. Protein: CASITGGYSGNTIYF.

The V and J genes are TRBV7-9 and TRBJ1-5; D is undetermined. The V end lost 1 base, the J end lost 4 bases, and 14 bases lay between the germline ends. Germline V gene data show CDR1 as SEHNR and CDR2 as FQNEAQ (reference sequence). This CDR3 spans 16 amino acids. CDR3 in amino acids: CASSLGGGLLNQPQHF. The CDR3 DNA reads TGTGCCAGCAGCTTAGGGGGAGGCCTCTTAAATCAGCCCCAGCATTTT.

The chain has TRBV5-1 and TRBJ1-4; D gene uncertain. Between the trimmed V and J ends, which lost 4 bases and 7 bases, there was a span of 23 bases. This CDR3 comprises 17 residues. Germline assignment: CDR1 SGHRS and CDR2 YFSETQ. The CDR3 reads CASSLGGGMGRGEKLFF. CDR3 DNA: TGCGCCAGCAGCCTTGGCGGAGGGATGGGTCGGGGTGAAAAACTGTTTTTT.

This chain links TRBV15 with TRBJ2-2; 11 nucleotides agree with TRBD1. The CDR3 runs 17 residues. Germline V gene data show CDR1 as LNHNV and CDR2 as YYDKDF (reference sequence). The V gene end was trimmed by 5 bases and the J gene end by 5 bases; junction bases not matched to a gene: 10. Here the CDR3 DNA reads TGTGCCACCAGCGGCCGGGACAGGGGGGTCAAGACCGGGGAGCTGTTTTTT. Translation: CATSGRDRGVKTGELFF.

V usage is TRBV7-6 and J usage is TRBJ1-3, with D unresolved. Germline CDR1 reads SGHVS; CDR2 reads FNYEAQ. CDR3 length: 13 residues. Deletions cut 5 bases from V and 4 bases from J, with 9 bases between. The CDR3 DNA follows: TGTGCCAGCAGCCTCAGGTCCGGAAACACCATATATTTT. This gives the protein CASSLRSGNTIYF.

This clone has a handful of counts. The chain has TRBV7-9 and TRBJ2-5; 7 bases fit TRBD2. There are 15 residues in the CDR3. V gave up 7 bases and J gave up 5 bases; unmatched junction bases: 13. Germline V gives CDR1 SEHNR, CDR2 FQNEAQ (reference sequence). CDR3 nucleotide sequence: TGTGCCAGCATCGACGGGGAGGGAGGTAGGGAGACCCAGTACTTC. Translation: CASIDGEGGRETQYF.

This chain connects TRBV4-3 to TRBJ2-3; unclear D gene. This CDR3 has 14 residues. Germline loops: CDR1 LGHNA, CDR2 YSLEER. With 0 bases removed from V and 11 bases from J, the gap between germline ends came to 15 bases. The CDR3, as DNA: TGCGCCAGCAGCCAAGATAATGGCTCCTACAGGCAGTATTTT. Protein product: CASSQDNGSYRQYF.

This chain's CDR3 is CASRPGQVNTGELFF. The CDR3 region has the DNA TGTGCCAGCAGACCGGGACAGGTGAACACCGGGGAGCTGTTTTTT. The chain recombines TRBV5-8 with TRBJ2-2; the match to TRBD1 covers 8 bases. This CDR3 spans 15 amino acids. Germline CDR1 SGHTS, CDR2 YDEGEE. Trimming at V came to 5 bases and at J to 1 base, leaving 4 bases not matched to a gene. Complete variable domain (other parts from reference TRBV5-8 and TRBJ2-2): EAGVTQSPTHLIKTRGQQATLRCSPISGHTSVYWYQQALGLGLQFLLWYDEGEERNRGNFPPRFSGRQFPNYSSELNVNALELEDSALYLCASRPGQVNTGELFFGEGSRLTVL.

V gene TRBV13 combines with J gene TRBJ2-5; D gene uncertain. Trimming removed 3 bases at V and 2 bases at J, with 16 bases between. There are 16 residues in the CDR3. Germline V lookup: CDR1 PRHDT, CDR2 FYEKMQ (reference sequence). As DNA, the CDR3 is TGTGCCAGCAGCTTTAAGGTCGACGGGTCACAAGAGACCCAGTACTTC. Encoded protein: CASSFKVDGSQETQYF. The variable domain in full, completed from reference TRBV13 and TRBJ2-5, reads AAGVIQSPRHLIKEKRETATLKCYPIPRHDTVYWYQQGPGQDPQFLISFYEKMQSDKGSIPDRFSAQQFSDYHSELNMSSLELGDSALYFCASSFKVDGSQETQYFGPGTRLLVL.

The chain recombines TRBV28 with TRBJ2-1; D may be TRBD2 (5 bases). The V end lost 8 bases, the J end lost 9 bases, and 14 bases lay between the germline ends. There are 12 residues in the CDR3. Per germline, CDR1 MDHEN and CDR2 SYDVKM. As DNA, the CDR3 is TGTGCCAGCGCGAGGGCCTCGGGTGAGCAGTTCTTC. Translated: CASARASGEQFF.